These T cell receptor beta chains were read from a single sample in a study of graft-versus-host responses after intestinal transplantation. No cognate antigen is known for these TCRs. Measured with immunoSEQ multiplex PCR; TCRdb has only the in-frame clones, and not every one. Here the sample spans 60,000 to 65,000 clones, 85% to 95% being singletons. Sequenced here: unstimulated CD8+ T cells sorted from spleen or lymph node cells, sampled before transplant. All receptors come from a human donor who was the organ donor for an intestinal transplant. The CDR3 runs from the conserved cysteine through the conserved F or W. The order of the fields is J gene, V gene, clone size, D gene, CDR3 DNA, CDR3 protein. D genes are given only for firm matches. Some rows mark clone size as missing; the rest say once, few, many or name a class of expanded clone.

>TRBJ2-1|TRBV19|.|.
TGTGCCAGTAGTATAGACCCCTGGGCCGACAATGAGCAGTTCTTC
CASSIDPWADNEQFF
>TRBJ1-5|TRBV4-3|few|TRBD1
TGCGCCAGCAGCCAAGACCGGACAGGTACCGATCAGCCCCAGCATTTT
CASSQDRTGTDQPQHF
>TRBJ2-1|TRBV2|.|TRBD2
TGTGCCAGCAGTGACCCCCTTGCGGGAGGTTTCTACAATGAGCAGTTCTTC
CASSDPLAGGFYNEQFF
>TRBJ1-1|TRBV7-9|.|.
TGTGCCAGCAGCATTAGCGGGGAGACGTACAGGAACACTGAAGCTTTCTTT
CASSISGETYRNTEAFF
>TRBJ2-1|TRBV7-3|.|TRBD2
TGTGCCAGCAGCCCTAGCGGGAGTGGGGATGAGCAGTTCTTC
CASSPSGSGDEQFF
>TRBJ2-3|TRBV4-3|.|.
TGCGCCAGCAGCCAAGGCCCCGGCGGGAGCACAGATACGCAGTATTTT
CASSQGPGGSTDTQYF
>TRBJ2-1|TRBV10-3|.|.
TGTGCCTCACTGGGCCTTCCTCCTAATGAGCAGTTCTTC
CASLGLPPNEQFF
>TRBJ1-2|TRBV19|.|TRBD1
TGTGCCAGTAGTCCGGGACAGGGGCGAAACTATGGCTACACCTTC
CASSPGQGRNYGYTF
>TRBJ1-1|TRBV4-2|.|.
TGTGCCAGCAGCCAAGCGTACGGTCGTAGGGGATTGAGCACTGAAGCTTTCTTT
CASSQAYGRRGLSTEAFF
>TRBJ1-3|TRBV4-3|.|.
TGCGCCAGCAGCCAAGGGACAGCCTCGACGGGCACCATATATTTT
CASSQGTASTGTIYF
>TRBJ1-1|TRBV15|.|.
TGTGCCACCAGCGGCTACCTACTAGGGAACACTGAAGCTTTCTTT
CATSGYLLGNTEAFF
>TRBJ2-3|TRBV6-4|.|.
TGTGCCAGCAGTGACTCGACTGGCACAGATACGCAGTATTTT
CASSDSTGTDTQYF
>TRBJ2-7|TRBV28|.|.
TGTGCCAGCAGCCCTCCGGGTCGGGGAGGCTCCTACGAGCAGTACTTC
CASSPPGRGGSYEQYF
>TRBJ1-1|TRBV9|.|.
TGTGCCAGCAGCATACAAGGGCGGGGAAACACTGAAGCTTTCTTT
CASSIQGRGNTEAFF
>TRBJ2-1|TRBV4-1|.|.
TGCGCCAGCAGCCAAGTCATCGCTGGCGAGCAGTTCTTC
CASSQVIAGEQFF
>TRBJ1-4|TRBV7-9|once|TRBD1
TGTGCCAGCAGCCGGACAGGGGAGGGGGAAAAACTGTTTTTT
CASSRTGEGEKLFF
>TRBJ2-1|TRBV6-1|.|TRBD2
TGTGCCAGCAGTGGTCGGACTAGCGGAAGCTCCTACAATGAGCAGTTCTTC
CASSGRTSGSSYNEQFF
>TRBJ1-5|TRBV28|.|TRBD1
TGTGCCAGCGAAATACAGGGGGTAGGCAATCAGCCCCAGCATTTT
CASEIQGVGNQPQHF
>TRBJ1-4|TRBV2|.|TRBD1
TGTGCCAGCAGAGGTGGGGACAGGGAGGGTTCGCCAACTAATGAAAAACTGTTTTTT
CASRGGDREGSPTNEKLFF
>TRBJ2-1|TRBV27|.|.
TGTGCCAGCACCCTGACTGGGTACAATGAGCAGTTCTTC
CASTLTGYNEQFF
>TRBJ2-7|TRBV27|.|TRBD2
TGTGCCAGCAGTTCCCGGGGGGGGCAGCCCTACGAGCAGTACTTC
CASSSRGGQPYEQYF
>TRBJ2-3|TRBV7-3|.|.
TGTGCCAGCAGCTCTGGACAAGCCACAGATACGCAGTATTTT
CASSSGQATDTQYF
>TRBJ1-2|TRBV10-3|.|TRBD1
TGTGCCATCAGGAGGACAGGGGTGAAGGATGGCTACACCTTC
CAIRRTGVKDGYTF
>TRBJ2-7|TRBV11-2|.|.
TGTGCCAGCAGCTTAGACATCAGTGAAGTCTACGAGCAGTACTTC
CASSLDISEVYEQYF
>TRBJ2-1|TRBV7-6|.|.
TGTGCCAGCAGCGAGGGCAATGAGCAGTTCTTC
CASSEGNEQFF
>TRBJ2-3|TRBV5-1|.|TRBD1
TGCGCCAGCAGCTTGTGGGGGACAGGGAGCACAGATACGCAGTATTTT
CASSLWGTGSTDTQYF
>TRBJ2-7|TRBV6-5|.|.
TGTGCCAGCAGTTCCGTGACAGGAGATTACTACGAGCAGTACTTC
CASSSVTGDYYEQYF
>TRBJ1-4|TRBV5-6|.|.
TGTGCCAGCAGCTTGCCAGGGGAGGGAGAAAAACTGTTTTTT
CASSLPGEGEKLFF